The rows below give T cell receptor beta chains drawn from one sample of a study of cytomegalovirus exposure and HLA in healthy donors. This table comes from immunoSEQ multiplex PCR, and its TCRdb copy is limited to in-frame clones, with some not included. In the table there are about 160,000 clones, around 92% of which are singletons. The sample was PBMCs. The receptors come from a man aged 18 to 30 in good health and CMV-seropositive. Both conserved end residues are trimmed from each CDR3. Rows may omit the clone size; those that give it use once, few, many or a size class.

j_call	v_call	clone_size	cdr3_aa
TRBJ2-2	TRBV6-1	few	ASNRANTGELF
TRBJ1-5	TRBV7-9	-	ASSSYREGLQPQH
TRBJ2-3	TRBV4-1	-	ASSQVGVRTDTQY
TRBJ2-1	TRBV28	-	ASSGGTSGSNEQF
TRBJ1-4	TRBV29-1	once	SCYRGETNEKLF
TRBJ2-5	TRBV5-1	-	ASSYQGQQETQY
TRBJ1-5	TRBV18	-	ASSTDSNQPQH
TRBJ2-3	TRBV29-1	-	SQGLANTDTQY
TRBJ1-2	TRBV7-8	-	ASSLTRGTNYGYT
TRBJ1-3	TRBV19	-	ASSADSPSGNTIY
TRBJ2-2	TRBV15	-	ATSRDRWGDGELF
TRBJ2-5	TRBV5-1	once	ASSFSGRLLETQY
TRBJ2-5	TRBV4-1	-	ASSQESQETQY
TRBJ2-3	TRBV5-6	-	ASSLDMGGTQY
TRBJ2-7	TRBV11-3	once	ASSFATTPTYEQY
TRBJ2-1	TRBV27	-	ASSLSDRLSVNEQF
TRBJ1-1	TRBV5-6	-	ASSPDRDTEAF
TRBJ2-7	TRBV10-3	-	AISESGQGLGEQY
TRBJ2-1	TRBV19	-	ASSTRLAGSYNEQF
TRBJ2-2	TRBV11-1	-	ASSHDRVTDTGELF
TRBJ2-1	TRBV7-6	-	ASSLASLAGGPRNEQF
TRBJ2-3	TRBV30	-	AWSPSDTQY
TRBJ1-5	TRBV11-1	-	ASSLSRDQPQH
TRBJ2-1	TRBV12-5	-	ASRLAGGNEQF
TRBJ2-3	TRBV23-1	-	ASSQRGPKRTDTQY
TRBJ2-3	TRBV27	once	ASSRADTQY
TRBJ2-3	TRBV6-1	-	ASSVRIGRAPDTQY
TRBJ1-1	TRBV27	-	ASSSLDTLKAMNTEAF
TRBJ2-7	TRBV5-1	-	ASSLNLGGSYEQY
TRBJ2-7	TRBV5-1	once	ASSLDGQGASYEQY
TRBJ2-7	TRBV28	-	ASSLPGTAFSYEQY
TRBJ1-2	TRBV5-1	-	ASSLDSAGAKGYT
TRBJ2-2	TRBV28	-	ASSLWGLAANTGELF
TRBJ2-3	TRBV28	-	ASSSTQGAKVTDTQY
TRBJ2-7	TRBV18	-	ASSTGRDYEQY
TRBJ2-7	TRBV11-3	-	ASSSRSGSSYEQY
TRBJ1-4	TRBV28	-	ASRWASRNEKLF
TRBJ2-3	TRBV27	-	ASRRTSGSRADTQY
TRBJ2-1	TRBV7-9	-	ASRPTSGRGINEQF
TRBJ2-4	TRBV28	-	ASSLAGQAKNIQY
TRBJ2-1	TRBV5-1	-	ASSLPIAGSSYNEQF
TRBJ2-4	TRBV4-1	-	ASSQFETSSKNIQY
TRBJ1-1	TRBV19	-	ASSVTTGATEAF
TRBJ1-1	TRBV11-3	-	ASSLDRGNAEAF
TRBJ1-2	TRBV11-2	-	ASSLRQGHYGYT
TRBJ2-1	TRBV5-6	-	ASTTGLAGDEQF
TRBJ2-7	TRBV13	-	ASSSRPGLALSYEQY
TRBJ2-4	TRBV19	-	ASSPLQGPNIQY
TRBJ2-7	TRBV4-1	-	ASSQDKLQREQY
TRBJ1-1	TRBV25-1	-	ASSELGKGPNTEAF
TRBJ1-2	TRBV4-1	-	ASSDTRAYLRSGANYGYT
TRBJ1-5	TRBV2	once	ASRWRPYSNQPQH
TRBJ2-7	TRBV27	-	ASSLRYRASEQY
TRBJ2-6	TRBV6-5	-	ASSYARYSGANVLT